This entry features one T cell receptor (beta chain) sequence. Extracted RNA was reverse transcribed into cDNA, the sequencing template. The protocol was immunoSEQ multiplex PCR, while the TCRdb copy is restricted to in-frame clones and leaves out a portion. The table lists some 200,000 clones, around two fifths of them singletons, with about 2.6% in the top ten. The data stem from a study of CD8+ T cells in alopecia areata. Treatment in this sample: oral pan-JAK inhibitor, 5-10 mg twice daily. The CDR3 is 19 residues long. Trimming took 4 bases from V and 4 from J, leaving 24 bases between them. Per germline, CDR1 SGHRS and CDR2 YFSETQ.

Sequencing used CD4+ T cells sorted from blood, obtained around week 37, from a patient treated with tofacitinib. The genes are TRBV5-1 and TRBJ2-6; tentatively, D is TRBD1 (6 bases). This sequence originates from a human donor with alopecia areata. The CDR3 DNA follows: TGCGCCAGCAGCACGTTAGGGACACGAGAAGCGACCGGGGCCAACGTCCTGACTTTC. Residues: CASSTLGTREATGANVLTF.